The 5 T cell receptor beta chains given below trace back to one sample, sequenced in a study of control samples from healthy donors and cancer patients. Method: immunoSEQ multiplex PCR; TCRdb's copy keeps in-frame clones and lacks some. There are approximately 100,000 clones in the sample; almost 90% occur only once, and 13% to 15% lies in the top ten. Sequenced input: blood. These receptors came from a man aged 25-45 years in good health.

The rearrangement uses TRBV7-2 and TRBJ2-2, with unresolved D. Germline V lookup: CDR1 SGHTA, CDR2 FQGNSA. CDR3 length equals 13 residues. The ends were cut back, 2 bases at V and 4 bases at J, with 5 bases in the middle. CDR3 sequence (DNA): TGTGCCAGCAGCTTAAGAGGCACCGGGGAGCTGTTTTTT. Residues: CASSLRGTGELFF.

The chain uses TRBV6-1 and TRBJ1-5; D uncertain. V lost 2 bases to trimming and J lost 0 bases, with 11 bases between them. Germline V gives CDR1 MNHNS, CDR2 SASEGT. The CDR3 loop spans 16 amino acids. CDR3 protein: CASSELGRISNQPQHF. Written as DNA, the CDR3 is TGTGCCAGCAGTGAATTAGGACGTATTAGCAATCAGCCCCAGCATTTT.

This chain uses TRBV7-2 with TRBJ2-1, with 9 bases aligning to TRBD2. CDR1 is SGHTA and CDR2 is FQGNSA in the germline V gene. V trimming: 2 bases; J trimming: 0 bases; junction bases outside the gene matches: 5. The CDR3 extends over 17 amino acids. The CDR3 DNA sequence: TGTGCCAGCAGCTTATTCTATAGCGGGAGCTCCTACAATGAGCAGTTCTTC. Protein sequence: CASSLFYSGSSYNEQFF.

This chain's CDR3 is CASIAQRGARELFF. DNA for the CDR3: TGTGCCAGCATCGCCCAGCGGGGGGCCCGGGAGCTGTTTTTT. The rearrangement uses TRBV6-5 and TRBJ2-2; 9 bases are shared with TRBD2. The germline CDR1 and CDR2 sequences are MNHEY and SVGAGI. Losses at the gene ends were 7 bases for V and 9 bases for J; bases not matched to a gene: 9. The CDR3 is made up of 14 amino acids.

The CDR3 bases are TGCGCCAGCATCCGGACTAGCGGGAGGGTTTGCGAGCAGTACTTC. Protein sequence: CASIRTSGRVCEQYF. This rearrangement joins TRBV23-1 to TRBJ2-7, with 15 bases matching TRBD2. TRBV23-1 is known as an ORF, though its function is uncertain. The CDR3 is 15 residues long. V shed 7 bases and J 6 bases; nucleotides not matched to a gene: 7.